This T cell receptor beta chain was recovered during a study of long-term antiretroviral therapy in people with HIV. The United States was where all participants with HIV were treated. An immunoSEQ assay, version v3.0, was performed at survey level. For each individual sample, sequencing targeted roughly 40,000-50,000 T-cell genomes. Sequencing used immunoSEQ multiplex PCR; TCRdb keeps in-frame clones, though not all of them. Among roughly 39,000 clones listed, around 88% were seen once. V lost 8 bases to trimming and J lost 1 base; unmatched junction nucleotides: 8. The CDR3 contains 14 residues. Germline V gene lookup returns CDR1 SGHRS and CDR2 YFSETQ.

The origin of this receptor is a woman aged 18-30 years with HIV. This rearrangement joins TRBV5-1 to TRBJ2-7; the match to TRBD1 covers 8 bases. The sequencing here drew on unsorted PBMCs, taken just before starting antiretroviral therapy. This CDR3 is CASKQGDGSYEQYF. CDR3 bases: TGCGCCAGTAAACAGGGGGATGGGTCCTACGAGCAGTACTTC.